This entry lists 3 T cell receptor beta chains sequenced from one sample in a study of human T cells and chemical hapten exposure. Noted time point: patch test 1, 2 weeks after DPC sensitization. Treatment here: therapeutic diphenylcyclopropenone sensitization with weekly scalp DPC. MiXCR, run by TCRdb on the RACE reads, gives a single entry per CDR3 protein. The sample contains tens of thousands of distinct CDR3 sequences, about 6.8% of which appear only once. The sequencing here drew on whole blood, taken in connection with sensitization to the hapten diphenylcyclopropenone (DPC). Receptors were obtained from a woman in her 30s with alopecia areata. Some clones in this sample may be carry-over from other donors' samples.

This clonotype was seen a few times. This chain links TRBV20-1 with TRBJ1-6; D unresolved. The CDR3 consists of 13 residues. V lost 6 bases and J 7 bases, leaving 13 bases between the germline ends. The germline V gene has CDR1 DFQATT and CDR2 SNEGSKA (reference sequence). In nucleotides, the CDR3 is TGCAGTGCCTCAACAGCTCGGAATTCACCCCTCCACTTT. Residues: CSASTARNSPLHF.

This clonotype was detected a few times. The chain links TRBV9 to TRBJ1-1; D remains ambiguous. This CDR3 has 15 residues. From germline, CDR1 is SGDLS and CDR2 YYNGEE. The ends were cut back, 1 base at V and 1 base at J, with 11 bases in the middle. This CDR3 reads CASSVRTDPNTEAFF. CDR3 DNA sequence: TGTGCCAGCAGCGTAAGAACAGACCCGAACACTGAAGCTTTCTTT.

The CDR3, as DNA: TGTGCCAGCAGCGGTCCTACAGAATTCACAGATACGCAGTATTTT. Protein: CASSGPTEFTDTQYF. The J gene is TRBJ2-3, the V gene TRBV9; D is uncertain. Germline V gene lookup returns CDR1 SGDLS and CDR2 YYNGEE. V dropped 3 bases and J dropped 2 bases, with 13 bases sitting between them. The CDR3 has 15 amino acids.